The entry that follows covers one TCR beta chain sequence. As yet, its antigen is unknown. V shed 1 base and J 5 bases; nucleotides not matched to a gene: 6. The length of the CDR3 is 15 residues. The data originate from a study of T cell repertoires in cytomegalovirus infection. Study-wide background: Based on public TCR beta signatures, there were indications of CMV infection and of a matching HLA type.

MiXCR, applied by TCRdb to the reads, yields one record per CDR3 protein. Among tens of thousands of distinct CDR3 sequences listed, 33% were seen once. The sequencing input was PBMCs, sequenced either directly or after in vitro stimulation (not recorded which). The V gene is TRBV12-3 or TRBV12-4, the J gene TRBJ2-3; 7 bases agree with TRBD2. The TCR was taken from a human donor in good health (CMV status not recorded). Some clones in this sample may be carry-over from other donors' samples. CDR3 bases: TGTGCCAGCAGTTTAGTTGCGGGGGATAAAGATACGCAGTATTTT. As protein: CASSLVAGDKDTQYF.